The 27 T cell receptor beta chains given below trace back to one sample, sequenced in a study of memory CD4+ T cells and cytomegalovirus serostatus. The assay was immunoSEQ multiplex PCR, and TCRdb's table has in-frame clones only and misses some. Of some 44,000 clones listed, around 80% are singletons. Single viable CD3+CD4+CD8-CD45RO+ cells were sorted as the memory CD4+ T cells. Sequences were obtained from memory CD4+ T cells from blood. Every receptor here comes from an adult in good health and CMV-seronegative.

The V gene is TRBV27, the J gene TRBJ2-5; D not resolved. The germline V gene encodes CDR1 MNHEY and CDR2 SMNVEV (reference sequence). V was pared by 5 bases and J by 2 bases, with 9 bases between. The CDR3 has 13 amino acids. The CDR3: CASSRTDQETQYF. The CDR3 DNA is TGTGCCAGCAGTAGGACCGATCAAGAGACCCAGTACTTC.

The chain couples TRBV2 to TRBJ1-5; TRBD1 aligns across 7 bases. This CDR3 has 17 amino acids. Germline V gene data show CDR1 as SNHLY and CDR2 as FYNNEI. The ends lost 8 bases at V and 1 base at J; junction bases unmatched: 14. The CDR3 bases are TGTGCCAGCTGGGGGGGTACTACAGGGGTGAGCAATCAGCCCCAGCATTTT. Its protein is CASWGGTTGVSNQPQHF.

CDR3 in DNA: TGCGCCAGCAGCCTCGAAGGAACTACTAAACCGGCTATTACCTTC. Translation: CASSLEGTTKPAITF. The chain recombines TRBV5-1 with TRBJ1-2; D gene ambiguous. V gave up 4 bases and J gave up 14 bases, with 27 bases separating them. The CDR3 totals 15 residues. The V gene's germline CDR1 is SGHRS and CDR2 YFSETQ.

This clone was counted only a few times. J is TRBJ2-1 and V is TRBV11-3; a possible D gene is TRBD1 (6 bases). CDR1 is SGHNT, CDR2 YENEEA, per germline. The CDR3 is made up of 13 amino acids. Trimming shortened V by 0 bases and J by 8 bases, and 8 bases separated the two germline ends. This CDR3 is CASSLDRGHEQFF. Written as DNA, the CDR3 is TGTGCCAGCAGCTTAGACAGGGGCCATGAGCAGTTCTTC.

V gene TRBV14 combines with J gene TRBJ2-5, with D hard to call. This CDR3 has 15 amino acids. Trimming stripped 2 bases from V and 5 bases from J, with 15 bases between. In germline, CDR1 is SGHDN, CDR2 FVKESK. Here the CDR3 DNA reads TGTGCCAGCAGCCAAATGGGATTACTCGGGGAGACCCAGTACTTC. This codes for CASSQMGLLGETQYF. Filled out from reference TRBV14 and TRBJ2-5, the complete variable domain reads EAGVTQFPSHSVIEKGQTVTLRCDPISGHDNLYWYRRVMGKEIKFLLHFVKESKQDESGMPNNRFLAERTGGTYSTLKVQPAELEDSGVYFCASSQMGLLGETQYFGPGTRLLVL.

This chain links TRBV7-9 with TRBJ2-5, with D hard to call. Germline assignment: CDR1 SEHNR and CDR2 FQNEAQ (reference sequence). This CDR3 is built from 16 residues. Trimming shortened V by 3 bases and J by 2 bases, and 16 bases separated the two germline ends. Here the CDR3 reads CASSFSLRALQETQYF. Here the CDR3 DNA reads TGTGCCAGCAGCTTTTCCCTTCGGGCCTTACAAGAGACCCAGTACTTC.

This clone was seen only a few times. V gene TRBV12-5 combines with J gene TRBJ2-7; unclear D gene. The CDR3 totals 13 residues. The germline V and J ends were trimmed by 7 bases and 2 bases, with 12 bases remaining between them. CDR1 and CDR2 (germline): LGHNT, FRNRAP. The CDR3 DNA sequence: TGTGCTAGTGTAGCAGGAACAACCTACGAGCAGTACTTC. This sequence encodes CASVAGTTYEQYF.

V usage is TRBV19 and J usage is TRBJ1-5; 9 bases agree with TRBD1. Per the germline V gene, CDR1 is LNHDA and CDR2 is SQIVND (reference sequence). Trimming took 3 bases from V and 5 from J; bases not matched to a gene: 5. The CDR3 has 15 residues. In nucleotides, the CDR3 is TGTGCCAGTAGTATCGGACAGGGGCGTTATCAGCCCCAGCATTTT. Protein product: CASSIGQGRYQPQHF.

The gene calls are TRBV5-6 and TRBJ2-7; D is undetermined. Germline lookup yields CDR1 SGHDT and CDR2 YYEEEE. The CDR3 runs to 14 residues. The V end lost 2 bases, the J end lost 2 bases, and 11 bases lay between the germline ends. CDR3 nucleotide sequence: TGTGCCAGCAGCTTAAAGGCTCCTCCCTACGAGCAGTACTTC. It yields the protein CASSLKAPPYEQYF. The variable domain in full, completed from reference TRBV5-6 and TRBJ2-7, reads DAGVTQSPTHLIKTRGQQVTLRCSPKSGHDTVSWYQQALGQGPQFIFQYYEEEERQRGNFPDRFSGHQFPNYSSELNVNALLLGDSALYLCASSLKAPPYEQYFGPGTRLTVT.

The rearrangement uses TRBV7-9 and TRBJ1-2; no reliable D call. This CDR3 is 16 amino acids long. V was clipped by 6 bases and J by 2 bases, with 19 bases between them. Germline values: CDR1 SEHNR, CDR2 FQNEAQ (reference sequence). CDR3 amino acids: CASSSGIARANYGYTF. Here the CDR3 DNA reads TGTGCCAGCAGTTCCGGTATAGCCAGAGCAAACTATGGCTACACCTTC.

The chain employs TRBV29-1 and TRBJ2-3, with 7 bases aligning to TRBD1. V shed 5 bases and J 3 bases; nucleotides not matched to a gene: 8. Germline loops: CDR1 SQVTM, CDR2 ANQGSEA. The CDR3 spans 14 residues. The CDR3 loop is CSVYRDRATDTQYF. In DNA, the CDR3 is TGCAGCGTTTATCGGGACAGAGCGACAGATACGCAGTATTTT.

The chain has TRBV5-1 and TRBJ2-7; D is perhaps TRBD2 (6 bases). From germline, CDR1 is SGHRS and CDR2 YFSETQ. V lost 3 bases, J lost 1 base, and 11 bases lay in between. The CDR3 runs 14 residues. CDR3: CASSSPGSSYEQYF. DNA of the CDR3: TGCGCCAGCAGCTCCCCCGGGAGTTCCTACGAGCAGTACTTC.

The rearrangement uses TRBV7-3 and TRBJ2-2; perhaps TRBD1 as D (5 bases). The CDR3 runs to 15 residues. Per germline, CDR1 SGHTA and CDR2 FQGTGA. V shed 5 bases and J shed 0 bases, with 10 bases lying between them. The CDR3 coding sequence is TGTGCCAGCAGCCAAGGGGCCGCGAACACCGGGGAGCTGTTTTTT. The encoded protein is CASSQGAANTGELFF.

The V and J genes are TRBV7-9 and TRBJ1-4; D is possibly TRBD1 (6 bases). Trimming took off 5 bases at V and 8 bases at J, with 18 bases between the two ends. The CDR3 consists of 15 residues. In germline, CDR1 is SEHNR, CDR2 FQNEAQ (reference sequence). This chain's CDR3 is CASSPGVQGEEKLFF. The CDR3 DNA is TGTGCCAGCAGCCCCGGGGTACAGGGAGAAGAAAAACTGTTTTTT.

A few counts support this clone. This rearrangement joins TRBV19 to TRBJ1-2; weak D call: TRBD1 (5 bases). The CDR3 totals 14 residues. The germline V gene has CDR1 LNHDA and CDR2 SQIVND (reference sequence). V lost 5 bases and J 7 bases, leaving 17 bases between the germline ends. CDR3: CASSLQASERGYTF. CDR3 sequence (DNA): TGTGCCAGTAGTTTACAGGCTTCGGAACGTGGCTACACCTTC.

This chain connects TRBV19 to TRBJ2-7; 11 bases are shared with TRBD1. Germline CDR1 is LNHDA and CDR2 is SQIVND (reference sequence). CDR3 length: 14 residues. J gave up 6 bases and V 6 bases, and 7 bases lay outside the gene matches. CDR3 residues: CASSPGQGVGEQYF. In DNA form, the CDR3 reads TGTGCCAGTAGCCCGGGACAGGGGGTTGGCGAGCAGTACTTC.

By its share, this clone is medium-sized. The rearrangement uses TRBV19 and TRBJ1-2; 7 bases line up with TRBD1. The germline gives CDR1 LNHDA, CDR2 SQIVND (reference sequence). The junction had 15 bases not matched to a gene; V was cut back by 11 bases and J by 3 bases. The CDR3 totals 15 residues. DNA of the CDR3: TGTGCCTCTAAGGCAGGGGGAACTTTGGACTATGGCTACACCTTC. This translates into CASKAGGTLDYGYTF.

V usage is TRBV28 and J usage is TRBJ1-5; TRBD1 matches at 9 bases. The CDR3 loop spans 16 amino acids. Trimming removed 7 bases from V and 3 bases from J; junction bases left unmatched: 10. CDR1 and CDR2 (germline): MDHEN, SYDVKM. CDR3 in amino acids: CASKKRGQGYNQPQHF. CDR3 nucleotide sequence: TGTGCCAGCAAGAAAAGGGGACAGGGTTACAATCAGCCCCAGCATTTT.

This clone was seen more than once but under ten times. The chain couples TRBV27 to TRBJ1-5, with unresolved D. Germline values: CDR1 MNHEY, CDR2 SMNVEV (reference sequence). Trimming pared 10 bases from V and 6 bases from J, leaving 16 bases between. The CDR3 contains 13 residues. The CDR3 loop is CATRSRPFQPQHF. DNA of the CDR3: TGTGCCACCCGTTCCAGGCCATTTCAGCCCCAGCATTTT.

Here the CDR3 reads CASSSPRTGVIHEQYF. The CDR3 nucleotides read TGTGCCAGCAGTTCCCCGCGGACAGGGGTTATACACGAGCAGTACTTC. The chain has TRBV28 and TRBJ2-7; 9 nucleotides line up with TRBD1. With 4 bases clipped from V and 5 bases from J, the junction kept 12 bases outside the gene matches. This CDR3 is built from 16 residues. Germline V gene sequence: CDR1 MDHEN, CDR2 SYDVKM.

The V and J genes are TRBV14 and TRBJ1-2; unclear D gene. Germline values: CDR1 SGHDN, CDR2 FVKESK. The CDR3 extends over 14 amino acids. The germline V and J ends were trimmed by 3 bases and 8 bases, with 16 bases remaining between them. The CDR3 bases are TGTGCCAGCAGCCAGGACCGAACACTATTCGGCTACACCTTC. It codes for CASSQDRTLFGYTF.

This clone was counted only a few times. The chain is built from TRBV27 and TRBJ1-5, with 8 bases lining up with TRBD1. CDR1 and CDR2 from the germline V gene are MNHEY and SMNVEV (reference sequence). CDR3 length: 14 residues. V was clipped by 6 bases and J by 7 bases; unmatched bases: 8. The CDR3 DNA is TGTGCCAGCAGCTTGACAGGGGTTGGGCAGCCCCAGCATTTT. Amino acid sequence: CASSLTGVGQPQHF.

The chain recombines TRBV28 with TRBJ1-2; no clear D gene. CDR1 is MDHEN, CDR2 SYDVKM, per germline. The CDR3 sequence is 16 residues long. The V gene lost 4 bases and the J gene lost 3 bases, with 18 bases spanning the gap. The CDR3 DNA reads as TGTGCCAGCAGTTCACCGACTCAAACGTCTCACTATGGCTACACCTTC. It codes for CASSSPTQTSHYGYTF.

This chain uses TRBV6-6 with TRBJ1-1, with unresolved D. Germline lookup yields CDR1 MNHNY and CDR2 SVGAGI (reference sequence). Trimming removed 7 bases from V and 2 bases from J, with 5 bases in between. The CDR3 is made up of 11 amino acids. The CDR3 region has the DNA TGTGCCAGCAAAAAAAACACTGAAGCTTTCTTT. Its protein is CASKKNTEAFF.

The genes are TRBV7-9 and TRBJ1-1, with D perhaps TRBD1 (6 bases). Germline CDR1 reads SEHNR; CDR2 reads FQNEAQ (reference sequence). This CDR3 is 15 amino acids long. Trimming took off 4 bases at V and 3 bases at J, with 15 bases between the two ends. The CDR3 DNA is TGTGCCAGCAGCTCTCGACCGGGGGGCCACACTGAAGCTTTCTTT. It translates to CASSSRPGGHTEAFF.

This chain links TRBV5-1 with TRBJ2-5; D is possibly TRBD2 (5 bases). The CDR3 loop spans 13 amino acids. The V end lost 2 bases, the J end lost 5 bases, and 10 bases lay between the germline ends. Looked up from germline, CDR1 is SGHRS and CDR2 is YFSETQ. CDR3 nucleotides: TGCGCCAGCAGCTTTGAGGGAGCGGAGACCCAGTACTTC. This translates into CASSFEGAETQYF.

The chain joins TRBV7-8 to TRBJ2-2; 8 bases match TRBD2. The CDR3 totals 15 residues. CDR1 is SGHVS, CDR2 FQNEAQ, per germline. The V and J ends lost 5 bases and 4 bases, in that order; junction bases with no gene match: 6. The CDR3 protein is CASSPRREGTGELFF. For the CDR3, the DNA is TGTGCCAGCAGCCCCAGACGGGAGGGCACCGGGGAGCTGTTTTTT.